This entry lists 30 T cell receptor beta chains sequenced from one sample in a study of shared clonotypes between healthy human individuals. CD8 cells regarded as naive lacked CD45RO, were positively chosen for CCR7, and omitted terminally differentiated effector memory CD45RA+ cells. The table came from immunoSEQ multiplex PCR; TCRdb's copy has only in-frame clones and leaves some out. The sample has some 2,000,000 clones, about 95% seen once. Sequenced input: naive CD8+ T cells sorted from blood. The receptors shown here come from a man younger than 30 in good health.

The rearrangement uses TRBV2 and TRBJ2-3; 11 nucleotides align to TRBD2. The V gene end was trimmed by 2 bases and the J gene end by 4 bases; junction bases not matched to a gene: 17. Per the germline V gene, CDR1 is SNHLY and CDR2 is FYNNEI. The CDR3 spans 20 residues. CDR3 sequence: CASSERSLAGGSVQADTQYF. The CDR3 coding sequence is TGTGCCAGCAGTGAAAGGTCTCTAGCGGGAGGATCGGTCCAGGCAGATACGCAGTATTTT.

The chain has TRBV25-1 and TRBJ1-1, with D possibly TRBD1 on 6 matching bases. Trimming pared 1 base from V and 8 bases from J, leaving 11 bases between. This CDR3 has 13 residues. Germline loops: CDR1 MGHDK, CDR2 SYGVNS. The CDR3 region is CASSEFPDREAFF. The DNA for the CDR3 is TGTGCCAGCAGTGAATTCCCTGACAGGGAAGCTTTCTTT.

This clone appeared a single time. The chain combines TRBV19 with TRBJ2-1, with no clear D. V lost 1 base to trimming and J lost 0 bases, with 10 bases between them. The CDR3 is 16 residues long. Germline CDR1 reads LNHDA; CDR2 reads SQIVND (reference sequence). The CDR3, as DNA: TGTGCCAGTAGTATAGGTGACGGAAGCTCCTACAATGAGCAGTTCTTC. Residues: CASSIGDGSSYNEQFF.

This clone was seen only once. This sequence joins TRBV19 and TRBJ2-6; 8 bases line up with TRBD1. V gave up 7 bases and J gave up 0 bases; unmatched junction bases: 8. Germline CDR1 reads LNHDA; CDR2 reads SQIVND (reference sequence). The CDR3 has 17 residues. CDR3 sequence: CASKTGQGSSGANVLTF. The CDR3 DNA is TGTGCCAGTAAGACAGGACAGGGAAGCTCTGGGGCCAACGTCCTGACTTTC. The complete variable domain, with remaining parts taken from reference TRBV19 and TRBJ2-6, reads DGGITQSPKYLFRKEGQNVTLSCEQNLNHDAMYWYRQDPGQGLRLIYYSQIVNDFQKGDIAEGYSVSREKKESFPLTVTSAQKNPTAFYLCASKTGQGSSGANVLTFGAGSRLTVL.

This clone was recorded only once. The V gene is TRBV5-1, the J gene TRBJ2-7, with 7 bases identical to TRBD2. Trimming at V came to 0 bases and at J to 3 bases, leaving 3 bases not matched to a gene. The CDR3 has 14 amino acids. Germline loops: CDR1 SGHRS, CDR2 YFSETQ. CDR3 sequence reads: CASSLDRDYYEQYF. CDR3 coding DNA: TGCGCCAGCAGCTTGGATCGGGACTACTACGAGCAGTACTTC.

This rearrangement joins TRBV2 to TRBJ1-2; D unresolved. The CDR3 covers 13 residues. Deletions cut 3 bases from V and 5 bases from J, with 10 bases between. Germline CDR1 reads SNHLY; CDR2 reads FYNNEI. The CDR3 DNA follows: TGTGCCAGCAGTGATTCCCTTAGGTATGGCTACACCTTC. It translates to CASSDSLRYGYTF. Full variable domain (remainder filled in from reference TRBV2 and TRBJ1-2): EPEVTQTPSHQVTQMGQEVILRCVPISNHLYFYWYRQILGQKVEFLVSFYNNEISEKSEIFDDQFSVERPDGSNFTLKIRSTKLEDSAMYFCASSDSLRYGYTFGSGTRLTVV.

V and J are TRBV9 and TRBJ2-1; 8 bases are shared with TRBD2. V was clipped by 4 bases and J by 6 bases; unmatched bases: 12. Germline lookup yields CDR1 SGDLS and CDR2 YYNGEE. The CDR3 sequence is 16 residues long. As DNA, the CDR3 is TGTGCCAGCAGCCCCCGTGGGGCTAGCGGGTTCAATGAGCAGTTCTTC. Amino acids: CASSPRGASGFNEQFF.

This chain uses TRBV6-1 with TRBJ1-6; D uncertain. Germline loops: CDR1 MNHNS, CDR2 SASEGT. The CDR3 contains 15 residues. V lost 0 bases and J 8 bases, leaving 11 bases between the germline ends. The DNA of the CDR3 is TGTGCCAGCAGTGAAGCAGGCGAGTATTATTCACCCCTCCACTTT. Protein sequence: CASSEAGEYYSPLHF.

On this clone itself: This clone may be a read error of a much larger clone one base away. Other DNA sequences in the sample encode the same CDR3. The chain is built from TRBV30 and TRBJ1-4; D unresolved. This CDR3 spans 14 amino acids. Germline V lookup: CDR1 GTSNPN, CDR2 SVGIG (reference sequence). Written as DNA, the CDR3 is TGTGCCTGGAGTTCCCGGGGTCCTAATGAAAAGCTGTTTTTT. Translating gives CAWSSRGPNEKLFF.

CDR3 nucleotides: TGCAGCGTTACCGGAGTGGGTTCTGGGGCCAACGTCCTGACTTTC. It yields the protein CSVTGVGSGANVLTF. The chain joins TRBV29-1 to TRBJ2-6; D is uncertain. V dropped 5 bases and J dropped 1 base, with 12 bases sitting between them. Germline CDR1 reads SQVTM; CDR2 reads ANQGSEA. The CDR3 covers 15 residues.

This clone was observed a single time. The V call is TRBV4-2, the J call TRBJ1-5, with D maybe TRBD1 (6 bases). CDR1 is LGHNA, CDR2 YNFKEQ, per germline. The CDR3 totals 15 residues. Trimming cost V 4 bases and J 5 bases, with 15 bases left between them. The CDR3 DNA is TGTGCCAGCAGCCCCGAAGACACAGGGTATCAGCCCCAGCATTTT. Protein product: CASSPEDTGYQPQHF.

This chain uses TRBV5-8 with TRBJ2-3; the D gene is possibly TRBD2 (5 bases). Germline V gives CDR1 SGHTS, CDR2 YDEGEE. The CDR3 extends over 15 amino acids. V gave up 0 bases and J gave up 0 bases, with 8 bases separating them. The CDR3 DNA is TGTGCCAGCAGCTTGGTGGCGGGTAGCACAGATACGCAGTATTTT. It specifies CASSLVAGSTDTQYF.

V usage is TRBV19 and J usage is TRBJ1-2; D possibly corresponds to TRBD1 (6 bases). The CDR3 spans 14 residues. V lost 5 bases and J 5 bases, leaving 15 bases between the germline ends. Germline values: CDR1 LNHDA, CDR2 SQIVND (reference sequence). The CDR3 DNA follows: TGTGCCAGTAGTCCAGAATCGACAGGATATGGCTACACCTTC. Its protein product is CASSPESTGYGYTF.

The chain links TRBV7-6 to TRBJ2-4; the D is unclear. V was trimmed by 1 base and J by 8 bases, leaving 18 bases between them. The CDR3 consists of 16 residues. Germline V gene lookup returns CDR1 SGHVS and CDR2 FNYEAQ. CDR3: CASSLGRSEPQDIQYF. CDR3 nucleotide sequence: TGTGCCAGCAGCTTAGGACGATCAGAGCCCCAGGACATTCAGTACTTC.

This clone was found once. The chain's CDR3 is CASSSLRLPREKLFF. The CDR3, as DNA: TGTGCCAGCAGTTCTTTGCGCCTACCAAGGGAAAAACTGTTTTTT. The chain couples TRBV6-5 to TRBJ1-4; the D is unclear. V lost 4 bases, J lost 8 bases, and 17 bases lay in between. The CDR3 loop spans 15 amino acids. From germline, CDR1 is MNHEY and CDR2 SVGAGI.

Note on this clone: At the DNA level, this CDR3 is encoded by other sequences in the same sample as well. The J gene is TRBJ2-7, the V gene TRBV7-3; D is unclear. The CDR3 is 13 amino acids. The germline gives CDR1 SGHTA, CDR2 FQGTGA. V was shortened by 1 base and J by 3 bases, with 7 bases between the two germline ends. The DNA for the CDR3 is TGTGCCAGCAGCTTAAGCCCCAGCTACGAGCAGTACTTC. Translation: CASSLSPSYEQYF.

This clone came up once. This chain uses TRBV6-5 with TRBJ1-5; 7 nucleotides align to TRBD1. Trimming cost V 6 bases and J 5 bases; bases outside gene matches: 7. CDR1 is MNHEY and CDR2 is SVGAGI in the germline V gene. The CDR3 loop spans 14 amino acids. CDR3 loop: CASRVDRNHQPQHF. The CDR3 DNA reads as TGTGCCAGCAGGGTGGACAGGAATCATCAGCCCCAGCATTTT.

The chain couples TRBV4-1 to TRBJ1-2, with 7 bases fitting TRBD1. V lost 7 bases, J lost 3 bases, and 11 bases stayed unmatched. This CDR3 has 15 amino acids. Per the germline V gene, CDR1 is MGHRA and CDR2 is YSYEKL. CDR3 DNA: TGCGCCAGCACCTCGTCGACAGGGCAGGACTATGGCTACACCTTC. Its translation: CASTSSTGQDYGYTF.

V and J are TRBV15 and TRBJ1-4, with 8 bases fitting TRBD1. The ends lost 5 bases at V and 0 bases at J; junction bases unmatched: 2. The CDR3 is 15 amino acids. The germline V gene encodes CDR1 LNHNV and CDR2 YYDKDF (reference sequence). CDR3 sequence reads: CATSGQGATNEKLFF. In nucleotides, the CDR3 is TGTGCCACCAGCGGACAGGGAGCAACTAATGAAAAACTGTTTTTT. Variable domain in full (rest from reference TRBV15 and TRBJ1-4): DAMVIQNPRYQVTQFGKPVTLSCSQTLNHNVMYWYQQKSSQAPKLLFHYYDKDFNNEADTPDNFQSRRPNTSFCFLDIRSPGLGDTAMYLCATSGQGATNEKLFFGSGTQLSVL.

The genes are TRBV28 and TRBJ2-7; D call uncertain. Trimming stripped 7 bases from V and 0 bases from J, with 13 bases between. The CDR3 sequence is 14 residues long. CDR1 and CDR2 from the germline V gene are MDHEN and SYDVKM. The CDR3 DNA sequence: TGTGCCAGCAACTTGGTTCCGAGCTCCTACGAGCAGTACTTC. Residues: CASNLVPSSYEQYF.

To note about this clone: Different DNA sequences within this sample yield the same CDR3. The chain carries TRBV9 and TRBJ2-7; the D is unclear. This CDR3 is 13 amino acids long. The V gene's germline CDR1 is SGDLS and CDR2 YYNGEE. Trimming took 0 bases from V and 3 from J, leaving 7 bases between them. The CDR3 protein is CASSVDGVYEQYF. Here the CDR3 DNA reads TGTGCCAGCAGCGTAGATGGGGTCTACGAGCAGTACTTC.

The rearrangement joins TRBV7-9 to TRBJ2-3; TRBD1 or TRBD2 may be the D gene (5 bases each). The CDR3 is made up of 16 amino acids. Germline CDR1 is SEHNR and CDR2 is FQNEAQ (reference sequence). V was pared by 0 bases and J by 2 bases, with 12 bases between. The CDR3 bases are TGTGCCAGCAGCTTAGCAGAGGGGCAGAACACAGATACGCAGTATTTT. Translating it yields CASSLAEGQNTDTQYF.

This sequence joins TRBV14 and TRBJ2-7, with 14 bases matching TRBD2. Germline CDR1 SGHDN, CDR2 FVKESK. V trimming: 4 bases; J trimming: 9 bases; junction bases outside the gene matches: 5. This CDR3 is 14 amino acids long. CDR3 in DNA: TGTGCCAGCAGCCGACTAGCGGGAGGGCCGGGGCAGTACTTC. Its translation: CASSRLAGGPGQYF.

The CDR3 sequence: CASSLRAGTANYGYTF. In DNA form, the CDR3 reads TGTGCCAGCAGTCTTCGTGCAGGGACAGCTAACTATGGCTACACCTTC. This rearrangement joins TRBV27 to TRBJ1-2, with 7 bases identical to TRBD1. Trimming cost V 5 bases and J 0 bases; bases outside gene matches: 9. There are 16 residues in the CDR3. Germline loops: CDR1 MNHEY, CDR2 SMNVEV (reference sequence).

J is TRBJ2-3 and V is TRBV5-1; D is perhaps TRBD1 (6 bases). This CDR3 has 15 residues. The V end was cut by 7 bases, the J end by 2 bases, with 17 bases between. CDR1 is SGHRS, CDR2 YFSETQ, per germline. CDR3 in amino acids: CASPQWAGVTDTQYF. CDR3 in DNA: TGCGCCAGCCCCCAATGGGCAGGGGTCACAGATACGCAGTATTTT.

The chain couples TRBV7-9 to TRBJ2-2; D unclear. Germline CDR1 is SEHNR and CDR2 is FQNEAQ (reference sequence). The V end was cut by 2 bases, the J end by 4 bases, with 11 bases between. The CDR3 runs to 15 residues. The DNA for the CDR3 is TGTGCCAGCAGCTTATATACGGAGCGCACCGGGGAGCTGTTTTTT. Residues: CASSLYTERTGELFF.

This chain joins TRBV10-3 and TRBJ1-2; D possibly corresponds to TRBD1 (6 bases). CDR1 is ENHRY and CDR2 is SYGVKD in the germline V gene. The CDR3 is 16 residues long. V was clipped by 8 bases and J by 0 bases, with 19 bases between them. CDR3 in DNA: TGTGCCATCCTCCGACGCCACAGGGAAGCTAACTATGGCTACACCTTC. Protein product: CAILRRHREANYGYTF.

Concerning this clone: Different DNA sequences within this sample yield the same CDR3. The chain couples TRBV19 to TRBJ1-5; 10 nucleotides align to TRBD1. This CDR3 is 15 amino acids long. Trimming removed 4 bases from V and 5 bases from J; junction bases left unmatched: 5. CDR1 and CDR2 from the germline V gene are LNHDA and SQIVND (reference sequence). CDR3 sequence reads: CASSTWTGGDQPQHF. Here the CDR3 DNA reads TGTGCCAGTAGTACATGGACAGGGGGAGATCAGCCCCAGCATTTT.

The rearrangement uses TRBV2 and TRBJ1-2; D is ambiguous. The CDR3 is made up of 11 amino acids. Germline assignment: CDR1 SNHLY and CDR2 FYNNEI. V shed 7 bases and J shed 3 bases, with 6 bases lying between them. The CDR3 loop is CASKADYGYTF. The CDR3 DNA is TGTGCCAGCAAGGCAGACTATGGCTACACCTTC.

This chain uses TRBV5-6 with TRBJ1-1; D ambiguous. V lost 3 bases to trimming and J lost 0 bases, with 12 bases between them. The CDR3 is 15 amino acids. Germline V lookup: CDR1 SGHDT, CDR2 YYEEEE. The CDR3 DNA reads as TGTGCCAGCAGCTCCCACCCGATTATGAACACTGAAGCTTTCTTT. Translation gives CASSSHPIMNTEAFF.